This T cell receptor beta chain stems from a study of shared clonotypes between healthy human individuals. Across the whole study: The donor group consisted of a couple of women and a few men, aged 18 to 49. Broader study findings: The study found approximately 5% of naive CD4 clonotypes shared across a handful of donors.

TCRdb keeps only in-frame clones here, not all; method: immunoSEQ multiplex PCR. This sample yields some 240,000 clones, of which over 60% are seen a single time; roughly 10% belongs to the top ten. Trimming shortened V by 0 bases and J by 1 base, and 9 bases separated the two germline ends. Germline V gives CDR1 MGHDK, CDR2 SYGVNS. The CDR3 runs to 15 residues. Splitting of CD4+ cells produced CD45RA+ naive and CD45RA-negative memory subsets. A word on this clone: Antigen specificity is unknown.

This rearrangement joins TRBV25-1 to TRBJ1-1; TRBD1 is a possible D gene (5 bases). This clonotype was sampled from a man aged 30 to 45 in good health. Sequenced: memory CD4+ T cells sorted from blood. Subset noted: CD45RA-negative fraction. For the CDR3, the DNA is TGTGCCAGCAGTGAATATCGGGGGGAGAACACTGAAGCTTTCTTT. The encoded protein is CASSEYRGENTEAFF.